A single TCR beta chain is shown here with its context. Its antigen is unknown. Time point defined: baseline pretreatment blood. Specified treatment: 15 Gy SBRT to primary tumor, nephrectomy 4 weeks later. Some clones are missing from TCRdb's copy, which holds only in-frame ones; the method was immunoSEQ multiplex PCR. The sample consists of 130,000 or so clones, roughly 85% of them appearing once. This sample stems from a study of radiation and T cells in renal cell carcinoma. Study-wide findings and caveats: No pretreatment tumor biopsies were available for baseline clonotypes. In blood, top tumor clones expanded by 2 weeks, shrinking by 4.

CDR3 length: 13 amino acids. With 3 bases removed from V and 0 bases from J, the gap between germline ends came to 8 bases. Germline V gives CDR1 SQVTM, CDR2 ANQGSEA. This sample comprised blood, obtained from a patient whose treatment included radiotherapy and nephrectomy. The receptor was isolated from a woman aged 45-65 years with renal cell carcinoma. The rearrangement links TRBV29-1 to TRBJ2-5, with D unclear. In DNA, the CDR3 is TGCAGCGTTGACGGTACGGACCAAGAGACCCAGTACTTC. This encodes CSVDGTDQETQYF.